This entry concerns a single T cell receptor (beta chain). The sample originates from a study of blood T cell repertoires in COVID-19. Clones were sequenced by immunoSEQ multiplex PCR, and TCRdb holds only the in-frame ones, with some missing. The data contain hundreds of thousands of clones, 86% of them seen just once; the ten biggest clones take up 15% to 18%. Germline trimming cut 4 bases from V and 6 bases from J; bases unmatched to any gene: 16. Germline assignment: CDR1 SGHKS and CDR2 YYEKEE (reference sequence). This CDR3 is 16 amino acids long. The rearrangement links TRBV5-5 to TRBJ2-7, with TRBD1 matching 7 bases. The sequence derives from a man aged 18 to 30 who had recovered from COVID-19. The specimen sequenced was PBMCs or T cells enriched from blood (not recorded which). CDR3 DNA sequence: TGTGCCAGCAGCCCGAGGGCGAGACAGGGAACGGGCGAGCAGTACTTC. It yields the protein CASSPRARQGTGEQYF.